This note documents a single T cell receptor (beta chain) sequence. These data originate in a study of PD-L1 blockade in urothelial cancer. Looking at the study overall: Men with urothelial cancer arising in the bladder made up about 90% of the roughly 29 patients. In terms of prior chemotherapy, patients had received 0 to 3 regimens. Among blood samples, the median T cell count was about 130,000. Blood analyses occurred 3 weeks (second dose) and 6 weeks post treatment start.

Trimming removed 0 bases from V and 3 bases from J, with 8 bases in between. Germline-derived CDR1 and CDR2 are LGHNA and YSLEER. This CDR3 region has 15 residues. TCRdb's table, derived via immunoSEQ multiplex PCR, lists solely in-frame clones and lacks some. The sample records more than 30,000 clones, approximately 90% being singletons. The rearrangement uses TRBV4-3 and TRBJ2-2; D is unresolved. The TCR originated in a man between 60 and 70 years old with urothelial cancer. The input for sequencing was PBMCs, taken around atezolizumab (anti-PD-L1) treatment. For the CDR3, the DNA is TGCGCCAGCAGCCAAGATCCCGGGTACACCGGGGAGCTGTTTTTT. Its translation is CASSQDPGYTGELFF.